A single sample is the source of the 27 T cell receptor beta chains below, sequenced in a study of PD-1 blockade in classical Hodgkin lymphoma. Time point indicated: cycle 4 day 1 (C4D1), after five to seven weeks of nivolumab. All the patients suffered relapse after autologous stem cell transplantation, and brentuximab vedotin exposure differed. This table comes from immunoSEQ multiplex PCR, and its TCRdb copy is limited to in-frame clones, with some not included. The repertoire holds roughly 100,000 clones, approximately 89% seen once, with roughly 20% in the top ten. This specimen consisted of peripheral blood mononuclear cells (PBMCs), obtained before the fourth cycle of nivolumab. The receptors derive from a human donor with classical Hodgkin lymphoma.

This clone came up a few times. J is TRBJ1-3 and V is TRBV30; no definite D call. Trimming removed 2 bases at V and 7 bases at J, with 12 bases between. This CDR3 comprises 13 residues. CDR1 GTSNPN and CDR2 SVGIG come from the germline V gene (reference sequence). The CDR3 is CAWSSNLRNTIYF. For the CDR3, the DNA is TGTGCCTGGAGTTCGAACCTAAGGAACACCATATATTTT.

The gene calls are TRBV4-1 and TRBJ1-5; no firm D call. Germline V gene data show CDR1 as MGHRA and CDR2 as YSYEKL. Trimming took 0 bases from V and 1 from J, leaving 13 bases between them. The CDR3 loop spans 17 amino acids. The CDR3 region has the DNA TGCGCCAGCAGCCAAGAAGGAGGGTTGACGAGCAATCAGCCCCAGCATTTT. It translates to CASSQEGGLTSNQPQHF.

The J gene is TRBJ2-7, the V gene TRBV30; tentatively, D is TRBD2 (5 bases). The V gene's germline CDR1 is GTSNPN and CDR2 SVGIG (reference sequence). Between the trimmed V and J ends, which lost 0 bases and 0 bases, there was a span of 9 bases. The CDR3 covers 14 residues. CDR3 in amino acids: CAWSVLAGSYEQYF. The CDR3 nucleotides are TGTGCCTGGAGTGTACTGGCGGGCTCCTACGAGCAGTACTTC. The full variable domain, its missing parts supplied by reference TRBV30 and TRBJ2-7, is SQTIHQWPATLVQPVGSPLSLECTVEGTSNPNLYWYRQAAGRGLQLLFYSVGIGQISSEVPQNLSASRPQDRQFILSSKKLLLSDSGFYLCAWSVLAGSYEQYFGPGTRLTVT.

CDR3 residues: CASSQNSGREKETQYF. In DNA form, the CDR3 reads TGTGCCAGCAGCCAAAATAGCGGAAGAGAGAAGGAGACCCAGTACTTC. The chain uses TRBV4-2 and TRBJ2-5, with D possibly TRBD2 on 6 matching bases. Per germline, CDR1 LGHNA and CDR2 YNFKEQ. This CDR3 contains 16 residues. Trimming took off 2 bases at V and 5 bases at J, with 18 bases between the two ends.

This chain joins TRBV27 and TRBJ1-2; 7 bases match TRBD1. Germline CDR1 is MNHEY and CDR2 is SMNVEV (reference sequence). The CDR3 sequence is 14 residues long. The ends lost 0 bases at V and 4 bases at J; junction bases unmatched: 2. CDR3 in DNA: TGTGCCAGCAGTTTATCTGGGACAGTCTATGGCTACACCTTC. Translation: CASSLSGTVYGYTF.

The chain joins TRBV18 to TRBJ1-4, with TRBD1 matching 8 bases. V gave up 0 bases and J gave up 8 bases; unmatched junction bases: 5. The CDR3 spans 15 residues. Germline CDR1 KGHSH, CDR2 LQKENI. The CDR3 here is CASSPPDRAGEKLFF. DNA of the CDR3: TGTGCCAGCTCACCACCGGACAGGGCGGGCGAAAAACTGTTTTTT.

The rearrangement joins TRBV6-5 to TRBJ1-1, with 8 nucleotides matching TRBD1. The CDR3 spans 14 residues. From germline, CDR1 is MNHEY and CDR2 SVGAGI. The V and J ends lost 5 bases and 1 base, in that order; junction bases with no gene match: 3. The CDR3: CASSGDRPNTEAFF. Here the CDR3 DNA reads TGTGCCAGCAGTGGGGACAGGCCGAACACTGAAGCTTTCTTT.

This clone was observed once. The rearrangement links TRBV4-1 to TRBJ2-1; D unresolved. CDR1 and CDR2 from the germline V gene are MGHRA and YSYEKL. V was clipped by 6 bases and J by 4 bases, with 10 bases between them. This CDR3 contains 13 residues. The CDR3 sequence: CASSRAWYNEQFF. For the CDR3, the DNA is TGCGCCAGCAGTCGGGCATGGTACAATGAGCAGTTCTTC.

CDR3 nucleotide sequence: TGCGCCAGCAGCCAAGGAGTAGACAGGGTCCGTGAAAAACTGTTTTTT. It specifies CASSQGVDRVREKLFF. The chain couples TRBV4-1 to TRBJ1-4, with 7 bases aligning to TRBD1. Trimming cost V 1 base and J 7 bases; bases outside gene matches: 9. The CDR3 is 16 amino acids. Germline V CDR1 and CDR2: MGHRA, YSYEKL.

V usage is TRBV4-2 and J usage is TRBJ1-2, with D unclear. This CDR3 has 13 amino acids. Trimming pared 1 base from V and 8 bases from J, leaving 11 bases between. The V gene's germline CDR1 is LGHNA and CDR2 YNFKEQ. The CDR3 region is CASSQVDQQGYTF. The CDR3, as DNA: TGTGCCAGCAGCCAAGTTGATCAGCAGGGCTACACCTTC.

The rearrangement joins TRBV25-1 to TRBJ2-2; D gene unclear. The germline V gene encodes CDR1 MGHDK and CDR2 SYGVNS. Trimming cost V 7 bases and J 2 bases, with 5 bases left between them. The CDR3 sequence is 12 residues long. CDR3 region: CASKGNTGELFF. For the CDR3, the DNA is TGTGCCAGCAAAGGAAACACCGGGGAGCTGTTTTTT. The variable domain in full, completed from reference TRBV25-1 and TRBJ2-2, reads EADIYQTPRYLVIGTGKKITLECSQTMGHDKMYWYQQDPGMELHLIHYSYGVNSTEKGDLSSESTVSRIRTEHFPLTLESARPSHTSQYLCASKGNTGELFFGEGSRLTVL.

The V and J genes are TRBV5-5 and TRBJ2-7; no reliable D call. The CDR3 totals 13 residues. CDR1 and CDR2 from the germline V gene are SGHKS and YYEKEE (reference sequence). Trimming cost V 3 bases and J 7 bases, with 14 bases left between them. The chain's CDR3 is CASSSRIAEEQYF. DNA for the CDR3: TGTGCCAGCAGCTCACGGATTGCGGAGGAGCAGTACTTC.

V gene TRBV28 combines with J gene TRBJ1-1, with 8 positions matching TRBD1. Germline assignment: CDR1 MDHEN and CDR2 SYDVKM. The CDR3 contains 14 residues. V gave up 3 bases and J gave up 11 bases; unmatched junction bases: 11. CDR3 DNA: TGTGCCAGCAGTTTCTATAGACAGGGGAATGGGGCTTTCTTT. This translates into CASSFYRQGNGAFF.

CDR3 residues: CASPGQGSGETQYF. CDR3 coding DNA: TGTGCCAGCCCGGGACAGGGTAGCGGGGAGACCCAGTACTTC. This chain connects TRBV4-2 to TRBJ2-5, with 9 bases identical to TRBD1. Losses at the gene ends were 8 bases for V and 5 bases for J; bases not matched to a gene: 9. Germline V CDR1 and CDR2: LGHNA, YNFKEQ. This CDR3 has 14 amino acids.

This chain uses TRBV28 with TRBJ1-1, with D unclear. This CDR3 is built from 11 residues. Per the germline V gene, CDR1 is MDHEN and CDR2 is SYDVKM. Trimming took 10 bases from V and 0 from J, leaving 6 bases between them. The CDR3 region has the DNA TGTGCCATTACGGTGAACACTGAAGCTTTCTTT. It encodes CAITVNTEAFF.

The chain links TRBV29-1 to TRBJ2-3; the match to TRBD2 covers 10 bases. The CDR3 spans 13 residues. V lost 7 bases, J lost 2 bases, and 3 bases stayed unmatched. The germline V gene has CDR1 SQVTM and CDR2 ANQGSEA. The CDR3 sequence is CSGSGRATDTQYF. The CDR3 DNA follows: TGCAGCGGCAGCGGGAGGGCCACAGATACGCAGTATTTT.

This chain connects TRBV5-1 to TRBJ2-3; 9 bases line up with TRBD2. The CDR3 is 16 amino acids. The V segment lost 6 bases and the J segment 3 bases; nucleotides outside the gene matches: 11. The germline gives CDR1 SGHRS, CDR2 YFSETQ. CDR3 amino acids: CASTKGGRVVTDTQYF. The CDR3 DNA reads TGCGCCAGCACCAAAGGCGGGAGGGTTGTAACAGATACGCAGTATTTT.

V is TRBV30 and J is TRBJ1-1; possible D gene TRBD1, 5 bases. Germline CDR1 is GTSNPN and CDR2 is SVGIG (reference sequence). Between the trimmed V and J ends, which lost 7 bases and 10 bases, there was a span of 19 bases. CDR3 length equals 12 residues. This chain's CDR3 is CASQTGGAGAFF. In DNA form, the CDR3 reads TGTGCCTCCCAAACGGGGGGAGCGGGAGCTTTCTTT.

V is TRBV18 and J is TRBJ1-2, with D possibly being TRBD1 (5 bases). Per the germline V gene, CDR1 is KGHSH and CDR2 is LQKENI. The V and J ends lost 3 bases and 3 bases respectively, with 26 bases between them. CDR3 length: 19 amino acids. CDR3 in DNA: TGTGCCAGCTCACCCCTCTCATCTAAGGGGCGGTACGTGGACTATGGCTACACCTTC. The encoded protein is CASSPLSSKGRYVDYGYTF.

The chain uses TRBV30 and TRBJ2-7; 10 nucleotides match TRBD2. This CDR3 comprises 13 residues. V dropped 0 bases and J dropped 8; count of bases not matched to a gene: 4. Germline-derived CDR1 and CDR2 are GTSNPN and SVGIG (reference sequence). The CDR3 protein is CAWSVGSGRQQYF. CDR3 sequence (DNA): TGTGCCTGGAGTGTAGGTAGCGGGAGGCAGCAGTACTTC.

DNA of the CDR3: TGCGCCAGCAGCCAAGGAGGGAGGGGCCATCAGCCCCAGCATTTT. Its translation is CASSQGGRGHQPQHF. The chain couples TRBV4-1 to TRBJ1-5, with a tentative D call TRBD1 (5 bases). This CDR3 is built from 15 residues. Looked up from germline, CDR1 is MGHRA and CDR2 is YSYEKL. Deletions cut 1 base from V and 5 bases from J, with 12 bases between.

This clone was found once. The rearrangement joins TRBV27 to TRBJ1-2; D remains unclear. This CDR3 has 14 residues. The V end was cut by 5 bases, the J end by 4 bases, with 14 bases between. Germline-derived CDR1 and CDR2 are MNHEY and SMNVEV (reference sequence). DNA of the CDR3: TGTGCCAGCAGTCCAGACATAATCAGCTATGGCTACACCTTC. It encodes CASSPDIISYGYTF.

The J gene is TRBJ1-6, the V gene TRBV7-2, with 7 bases lining up with TRBD1. After removal of 1 base from V and 9 bases from J, the junction contained 3 bases not matched to a gene. This CDR3 is built from 14 residues. CDR1 SGHTA and CDR2 FQGNSA come from the germline V gene. The CDR3 bases are TGTGCCAGCAGCTTAGACAGGGGAGGTTCACCCCTCCACTTT. Its protein is CASSLDRGGSPLHF.

The J gene is TRBJ1-5, the V gene TRBV19; D is ambiguous. The CDR3 contains 15 residues. Trimming left V 2 bases short and J 7 bases short, with 15 bases between. Germline CDR1 reads LNHDA; CDR2 reads SQIVND (reference sequence). CDR3 protein: CASSIRRRSEQPQHF. The CDR3 DNA reads TGTGCCAGTAGTATACGGAGGAGAAGTGAACAGCCCCAGCATTTT.

V and J are TRBV18 and TRBJ1-3, with unresolved D. The CDR3 sequence is 16 residues long. The germline V and J ends were trimmed by 2 bases and 4 bases, with 15 bases remaining between them. Germline CDR1 reads KGHSH; CDR2 reads LQKENI. Here the CDR3 DNA reads TGTGCCAGCTCACCAGCCACAGCCGGAGACGGAAACACCATATATTTT. It translates to CASSPATAGDGNTIYF. Full variable domain (remainder filled in from reference TRBV18 and TRBJ1-3): NAGVMQNPRHLVRRRGQEARLRCSPMKGHSHVYWYRQLPEEGLKFMVYLQKENIIDESGMPKERFSAEFPKEGPSILRIQQVVRGDSAAYFCASSPATAGDGNTIYFGEGSWLTVV.

This clone showed up just once. V gene TRBV5-4 combines with J gene TRBJ2-5; 10 bases are a match to TRBD1. J gave up 0 bases and V 4 bases, and 3 bases lay outside the gene matches. The CDR3 has 15 amino acids. From germline, CDR1 is SGHNT and CDR2 YYREEE (reference sequence). The CDR3: CASSRDRGYQETQYF. CDR3 DNA: TGTGCCAGCAGCAGGGACAGGGGTTACCAAGAGACCCAGTACTTC.

This clone appeared once. The chain links TRBV19 to TRBJ2-6, with D possibly being TRBD1 (6 bases). This CDR3 is built from 16 residues. V lost 5 bases and J lost 4, with 15 bases in between. Germline V lookup: CDR1 LNHDA, CDR2 SQIVND (reference sequence). The CDR3: CASSPYSGTGANVLTF. The CDR3 nucleotides read TGTGCCAGTAGTCCCTACTCCGGGACAGGGGCCAACGTCCTGACTTTC.